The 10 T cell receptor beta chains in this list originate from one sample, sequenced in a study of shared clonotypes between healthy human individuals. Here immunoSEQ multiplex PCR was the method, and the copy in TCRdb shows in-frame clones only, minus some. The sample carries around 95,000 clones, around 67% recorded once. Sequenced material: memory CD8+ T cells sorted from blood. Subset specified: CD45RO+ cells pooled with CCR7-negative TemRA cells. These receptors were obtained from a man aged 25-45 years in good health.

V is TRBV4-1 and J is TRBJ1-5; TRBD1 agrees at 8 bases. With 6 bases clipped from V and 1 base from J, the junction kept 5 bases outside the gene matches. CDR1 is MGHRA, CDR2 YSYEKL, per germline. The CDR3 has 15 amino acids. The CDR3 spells CASRDRDVSNQPQHF. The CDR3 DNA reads TGCGCCAGCAGGGACAGGGACGTGAGCAATCAGCCCCAGCATTTT.

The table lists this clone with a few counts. As DNA, the CDR3 is TGTGCCAGCAGCTTTTCGACAGGGGCGGTCGATACGCAGTATTTT. Translated, it gives CASSFSTGAVDTQYF. This chain uses TRBV7-9 with TRBJ2-3, with TRBD1 identical over 8 bases. CDR1 SEHNR and CDR2 FQNEAQ come from the germline V gene (reference sequence). The V segment lost 3 bases and the J segment 6 bases; nucleotides outside the gene matches: 8. This CDR3 comprises 15 residues.

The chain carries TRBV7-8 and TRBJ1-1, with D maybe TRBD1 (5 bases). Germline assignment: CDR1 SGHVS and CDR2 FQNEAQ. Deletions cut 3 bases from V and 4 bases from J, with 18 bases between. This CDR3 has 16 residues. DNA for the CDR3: TGTGCCAGCAGCTTCAACGGGAGGGGATTAGGCACTGAAGCTTTCTTT. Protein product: CASSFNGRGLGTEAFF. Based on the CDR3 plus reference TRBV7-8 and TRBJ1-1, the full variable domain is GAGVSQSPRYKVAKRGQDVALRCDPISGHVSLFWYQQALGQGPEFLTYFQNEAQLDKSGLPSDRFFAERPEGSVSTLKIQRTQQEDSAVYLCASSFNGRGLGTEAFFGQGTRLTVV.

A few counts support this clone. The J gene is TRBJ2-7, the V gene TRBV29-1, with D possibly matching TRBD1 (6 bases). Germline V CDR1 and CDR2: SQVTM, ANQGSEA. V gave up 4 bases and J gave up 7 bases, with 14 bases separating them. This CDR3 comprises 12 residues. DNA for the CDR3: TGCAGCGTTGCCCCGACAGGCCTTGAGCAGTACTTC. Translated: CSVAPTGLEQYF.

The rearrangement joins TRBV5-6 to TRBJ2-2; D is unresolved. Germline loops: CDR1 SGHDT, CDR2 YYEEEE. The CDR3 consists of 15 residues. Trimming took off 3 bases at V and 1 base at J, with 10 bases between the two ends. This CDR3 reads CASSSGQRNTGELFF. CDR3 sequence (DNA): TGTGCCAGCAGCTCCGGGCAGAGGAACACCGGGGAGCTGTTTTTT.

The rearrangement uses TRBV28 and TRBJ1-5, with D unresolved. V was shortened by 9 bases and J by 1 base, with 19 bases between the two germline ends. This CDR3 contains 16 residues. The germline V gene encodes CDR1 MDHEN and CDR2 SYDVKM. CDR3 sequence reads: CASNQRVGLSNQPQHF. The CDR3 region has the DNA TGTGCCAGTAACCAGAGGGTAGGCTTAAGCAATCAGCCCCAGCATTTT.

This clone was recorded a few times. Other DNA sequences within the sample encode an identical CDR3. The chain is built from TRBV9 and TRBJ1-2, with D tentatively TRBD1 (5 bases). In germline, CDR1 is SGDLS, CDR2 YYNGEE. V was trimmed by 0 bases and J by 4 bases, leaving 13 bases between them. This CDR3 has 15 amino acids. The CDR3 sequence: CASSVGAGTVYGYTF. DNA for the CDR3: TGTGCCAGCAGCGTAGGAGCTGGGACGGTCTATGGCTACACCTTC.

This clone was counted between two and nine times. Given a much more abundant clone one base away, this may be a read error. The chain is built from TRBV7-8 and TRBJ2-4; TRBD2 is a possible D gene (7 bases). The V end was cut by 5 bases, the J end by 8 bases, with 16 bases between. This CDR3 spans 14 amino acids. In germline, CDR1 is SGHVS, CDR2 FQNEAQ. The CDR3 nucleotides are TGTGCCAGCAGCCAGGGGCTGGGGGGGGACATTCAGTACTTC. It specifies CASSQGLGGDIQYF.

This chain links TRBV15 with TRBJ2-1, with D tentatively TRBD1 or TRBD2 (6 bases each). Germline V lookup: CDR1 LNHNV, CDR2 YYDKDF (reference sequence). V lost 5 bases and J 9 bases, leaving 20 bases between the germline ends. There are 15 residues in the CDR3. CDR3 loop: CATSPIWGAEGEQFF. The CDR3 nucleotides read TGTGCCACCAGCCCTATTTGGGGGGCGGAAGGTGAGCAGTTCTTC.

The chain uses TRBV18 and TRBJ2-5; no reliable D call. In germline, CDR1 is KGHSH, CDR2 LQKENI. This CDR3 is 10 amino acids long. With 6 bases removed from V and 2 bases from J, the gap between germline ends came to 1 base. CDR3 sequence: CASSQETQYF. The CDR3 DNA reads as TGTGCCAGCTCTCAAGAGACCCAGTACTTC.